The rows below give T cell receptor beta chains drawn from one sample of a study of T cells after yellow fever vaccination. TCRdb recomputed calls from the 5' RACE reads with MiXCR, one row per CDR3 protein. The sample records just under 600,000 distinct CDR3 sequences, less than 15% being singletons. The starting material was PBMCs, obtained on the day of the yellow fever booster vaccination. The receptors here all came from a man aged 25-45 years who received the YFV17D yellow fever vaccine. Both conserved end residues are part of each CDR3. A D gene is named only where the DNA matches it firmly. Some rows have no size entry. The others give once, few or many, or a class for an expanded clone.

TRBJ2-5,NA,NA,TRBV4-3,TGCGCCAGCAGCCAAGTCAACAGCCAAGAGACCCAGTACTTC,CASSQVNSQETQYF
TRBJ2-7,few,TRBD2,TRBV10-3,TGTGCCATCAGTATCGCTAGCGGGAGGAACGAGCAGTACTTC,CAISIASGRNEQYF
TRBJ2-1,many,TRBD1,TRBV6-1,TGTGCCAGCAGCTCCGGACAGGGGGGAGATGAGCAGTTCTTC,CASSSGQGGDEQFF
TRBJ1-1,NA,NA,TRBV20-1,TGCAGTGCTAGAGTTCCAGACAGAGGAGAGGACACTGAAGCTTTCTTT,CSARVPDRGEDTEAFF
TRBJ2-4,few,NA,TRBV6-5,TGTGCCAGCAGTTCCCCCGACAGGTTACTAGCCAAAAACATTCAGTACTTC,CASSSPDRLLAKNIQYF
TRBJ2-3,few,TRBD2,TRBV20-1,TGCAGTGCTGGGACTAGCGGGAGGGCCTGGACGCAGTATTTT,CSAGTSGRAWTQYF
TRBJ2-7,few,TRBD2,TRBV18,TGTGCCAGCTCACCTCCGGCTAGCGGTGGCTGGGAGCAGTACTTC,CASSPPASGGWEQYF
TRBJ2-2,few,NA,TRBV4-3,TGCGCCAGCAGCCCGCGGGACTTCCGGGCTGGCGGGGAGCTGTTTTTT,CASSPRDFRAGGELFF
TRBJ2-7,few,NA,TRBV20-1,TGCAGTGCTAGCCTTAACTCCTACGAGCAGTACTTC,CSASLNSYEQYF
TRBJ1-1,NA,NA,TRBV6-6,TGTGCCAGCACCGACAGCCAAGCTTTCTTT,CASTDSQAFF
TRBJ2-3,few,NA,TRBV20-1,TGCAGTGCTAGTCAGGGGATGTGGAGCACAGATACGCAGTATTTT,CSASQGMWSTDTQYF
TRBJ2-1,few,TRBD2,TRBV5-1,TGCGCCAGCAGCTTGGAGTTAGGACTAGAAGATTGGAATGAGCAGTTCTTC,CASSLELGLEDWNEQFF
TRBJ1-6,NA,NA,TRBV21-1,TGTGCCAGCAGCAAAGCGGCCAGGGGTTTCCGGAATTCACCCCTCCACTTT,CASSKAARGFRNSPLHF
TRBJ2-1,NA,TRBD2,TRBV28,TGTGCCAGCAGACCTCGTCGGGGGGTCCTCAACAATGAGCAGTTCTTC,CASRPRRGVLNNEQFF
TRBJ2-7,NA,NA,TRBV7-2,TGTGCCAGCAGCTTAGCACGCGGCGGGCAGTACTTC,CASSLARGGQYF
TRBJ2-5,NA,TRBD2,TRBV18,TGTGCCAGCGCCGCGACTAGCGGGATACCAGAGACCCAGTACTTC,CASAATSGIPETQYF
TRBJ2-5,NA,NA,TRBV20-1,TGCAGTGCTCAGCCCCCAGGGAGGGAGACCCAGTACTTC,CSAQPPGRETQYF
TRBJ2-7,NA,NA,TRBV11-2,TGTGCCAGCAGAGCGGCCTCTCATGCCTCGGCCGAGCAGTACTTC,CASRAASHASAEQYF
TRBJ1-1,NA,NA,TRBV5-5,TGTGCCAGCAGCTTGAAAGGGACAGAAGCTTTCTTT,CASSLKGTEAFF
TRBJ1-1,many,NA,TRBV7-8,TGTGCCAGCAGCAAAATGGCGGGATATGACACTGAAGCTTTCTTT,CASSKMAGYDTEAFF
TRBJ2-3,NA,NA,TRBV20-1,TGCAGTGCTCCGGGACACCCAGCTAGCACAGATACGCAGTATTTT,CSAPGHPASTDTQYF
TRBJ2-1,few,TRBD2,TRBV3-1,TGTGCCAGCAGTATAGTGGGAGGGATGGGGGAGCAGTTCTTC,CASSIVGGMGEQFF
TRBJ2-7,NA,NA,TRBV20-1,TGCAGTGCTTCTACTCCCGACAGGATCGTCTACGAGCAGTACTTC,CSASTPDRIVYEQYF
TRBJ2-6,NA,NA,TRBV5-4,TGTGCCAGCAGCTTTGCATTGGGGCTTGCCAACGTCCTGACTTTC,CASSFALGLANVLTF
TRBJ2-5,NA,NA,TRBV12-3/TRBV12-4,TGTGCCAGCAGTCCCCCGGCGGGCAGGGCAGAGACCCAGTACTTC,CASSPPAGRAETQYF
TRBJ2-1,many,TRBD2,TRBV20-1,TGCAGTGCTAGAGCGGGTGGTAGCGGGAGGCCCGGGGCCTACAATGAGCAGTTCTTC,CSARAGGSGRPGAYNEQFF
TRBJ2-7,NA,NA,TRBV10-3,TGTGCCATCAGTACGGAACCCTACGAGCAGTACTTC,CAISTEPYEQYF
TRBJ2-1,NA,NA,TRBV10-1,TGCGCCAGCAGTGAGTCCTACCTCAATGAGCAGTTCTTC,CASSESYLNEQFF
TRBJ2-1,NA,NA,TRBV7-9,TGTGCCAGCAGCTTGTTTATTCGGGGCAATGAGCAGTTCTTC,CASSLFIRGNEQFF
TRBJ2-5,once,NA,TRBV29-1,TGCAGCGTTGAATATAGCCGGGCCGGGACCCAGTACTTC,CSVEYSRAGTQYF
TRBJ2-5,few,TRBD1,TRBV20-1,TGCAGTTTGGGCCAGGGGGCAGAGACCCAGTACTTC,CSLGQGAETQYF
TRBJ2-7,NA,TRBD1,TRBV14,TGTGCCAGCAGCCATTTACAGGGGGCGGGATGGAGAGAGGAGCAGTACTTC,CASSHLQGAGWREEQYF
TRBJ2-1,NA,TRBD2,TRBV27,TGTGCCAGCAGTAAGGGGACTAGCTCCTACAATGAGCAGTTCTTC,CASSKGTSSYNEQFF
TRBJ2-1,few,TRBD2,TRBV4-2,TGTGCCAGCAGCCACGCCGTAGCGGGAGTAGTCTACAATGAGCAGTTCTTC,CASSHAVAGVVYNEQFF
TRBJ2-2,few,NA,TRBV7-2,TGTGCCAGCAGCTTGGGCAGGATGAACACCGGGGAGCTGTTTTTT,CASSLGRMNTGELFF
TRBJ2-7,NA,NA,TRBV15,TGTGCCACCAGCAGAGATACACCCTACGAGCAGTACTTC,CATSRDTPYEQYF
TRBJ2-1,NA,NA,TRBV3-1,TGTGCCAGCTATAGCTCCTACAATGAGCAGTTCTTC,CASYSSYNEQFF
TRBJ1-4,few,NA,TRBV20-1,TGCAGTGCTAGAGATAGATCGGGCTTTAATGAAAAACTGTTTTTT,CSARDRSGFNEKLFF
TRBJ1-2,NA,NA,TRBV20-1,TGCAGTGCTCCAGTTCCAACAGATTATGGCTACACCTTC,CSAPVPTDYGYTF
TRBJ1-1,NA,NA,TRBV4-3,TGCGCCAGCAGCCCCGGGGTTGACACTGAAGCTTTCTTT,CASSPGVDTEAFF
TRBJ2-3,NA,NA,TRBV7-2,TGTGCCAGCAGCTTAAGGGGCGGGGGCGGACGCACAGATACGCAGTATTTT,CASSLRGGGGRTDTQYF
TRBJ2-2,NA,TRBD2,TRBV6-1,TGTGCCAGCACCTCCGGGGGGGTCCACACCGGGGAGCTGTTTTTT,CASTSGGVHTGELFF
TRBJ2-7,few,TRBD2,TRBV27,TGTGCCAGCACCGCGGGGACTAGCCGTGGCGAGCAGTACTTC,CASTAGTSRGEQYF
TRBJ2-3,few,TRBD2,TRBV30,TGTGCCTGGAGTATGGGAGGGAGCACAGATACGCAGTATTTT,CAWSMGGSTDTQYF
TRBJ1-1,few,NA,TRBV5-1,TGCGCCAGCAGCTTGGGTTTTTCCCTGGTGAACACTGAAGCTTTCTTT,CASSLGFSLVNTEAFF
TRBJ1-6,NA,NA,TRBV6-1,TGTGCCAGCACCTACCGTTTACCGGGGTATAATTCACCCCTCCACTTT,CASTYRLPGYNSPLHF
TRBJ2-1,few,NA,TRBV7-2,TGTGCCAGCAGCTTGTTAGGGGCGCAGTTCTTC,CASSLLGAQFF
TRBJ2-1,few,TRBD2,TRBV20-1,TGCAGTGCAACCGGACTAGCGGGGATCTACAATGAGCAGTTCTTC,CSATGLAGIYNEQFF
TRBJ2-2,few,NA,TRBV11-2,TGTGCCAGCAGCTTAGTTGTAACCACCGGGGAGCTGTTTTTT,CASSLVVTTGELFF
TRBJ2-5,NA,TRBD2,TRBV4-3,TGCGCCAGCAGCCAAGAGCCGCCGGGAGGGCGGGAGACCCAGTACTTC,CASSQEPPGGRETQYF
TRBJ2-1,few,NA,TRBV3-1,TGTGCCAGCAGCCAAAAAAGGGGAATTGAGCAGTTCTTC,CASSQKRGIEQFF
TRBJ2-3,once,TRBD1,TRBV20-1,TGCAGTGCCTCACAGGGGCCTAGCACAGATACGCAGTATTTT,CSASQGPSTDTQYF
TRBJ2-7,few,NA,TRBV19,TGTGCCAGTAGTTCCGCGCGCTCGGGTGGGGACGAGCAGTACTTC,CASSSARSGGDEQYF
TRBJ2-7,NA,TRBD2,TRBV20-1,TGCAGTGCTAGAGATCGACTAGCGTTTACCTACGAGCAGTACTTC,CSARDRLAFTYEQYF
TRBJ1-1,NA,NA,TRBV5-1,TGCGCCAGCGGGGGGGACCGGGACGATCGAGAAGCTTTCTTT,CASGGDRDDREAFF
TRBJ2-7,NA,TRBD2,TRBV5-1,TGCGCCAGCAGCCCTCGGGTAGCGGGAGGAATCTACGAGCAGTACTTC,CASSPRVAGGIYEQYF